This TCR beta chain was identified during a study of cytomegalovirus exposure and HLA in healthy donors. The PCR was carried out with 60 Vbeta primers and 13 Jbeta primers. Here immunoSEQ multiplex PCR was the method, and the copy in TCRdb shows in-frame clones only, minus some. This table lists about 110,000 clones. The CDR3 loop spans 14 amino acids. The V segment lost 5 bases and the J segment 9 bases; nucleotides outside the gene matches: 6. CDR1 GTSNPN and CDR2 SVGIG come from the germline V gene (reference sequence). General observations from the study: Common viral pathogens (according to a later analysis) appeared linked to several of the most significant clusters. What a later analysis reportedly showed was that an Asian-associated ancestry cluster had fewer N-insertions than the 666-donor mean.

On this clone itself: Antigen: not known.

The sequence came from a man in his forties or fifties in good health and CMV-seropositive. What was sequenced was PBMCs. The chain couples TRBV30 to TRBJ2-1, with 14 bases identical to TRBD2. This chain's CDR3 is CAWCTGLAGVEQFF. DNA for the CDR3: TGTGCCTGGTGCACGGGACTAGCGGGAGTTGAGCAGTTCTTC.